The 5 T cell receptor beta chains reported below all come from one sample, sequenced in a study of blood T cell repertoires in COVID-19. Using immunoSEQ multiplex PCR, the repertoire was profiled, and TCRdb retains in-frame clones only, with some absent. The sample lists more than 300,000 clones; around nine tenths were seen once. The sample was PBMCs or T cells enriched from blood (not recorded which). The receptor source for this set is a woman in her 30s who had recovered from COVID-19.

The chain recombines TRBV5-4 with TRBJ2-4, with 7 bases identical to TRBD2. The junction had 2 bases not matched to a gene; V was cut back by 1 base and J by 1 base. The CDR3 length is 15 residues. CDR1 and CDR2 from the germline V gene are SGHNT and YYREEE (reference sequence). CDR3: CASSLSGGAKNIQYF. CDR3 nucleotide sequence: TGTGCCAGCAGCTTGTCGGGAGGTGCCAAAAACATTCAGTACTTC.

The genes are TRBV10-1 and TRBJ2-7, with TRBD2 matching over 13 bases. CDR3 length: 21 amino acids. J gave up 2 bases and V 6 bases, and 22 bases lay outside the gene matches. The germline V gene has CDR1 WNHNN and CDR2 SYGVQD (reference sequence). The CDR3 DNA sequence: TGCGCCAGCAGATTGGGGGTTCCGGGACTAGCGGGATTTTCCCTTCCCTACGAGCAGTACTTC. Residues: CASRLGVPGLAGFSLPYEQYF.

The chain joins TRBV10-3 to TRBJ1-2; D is unclear. The CDR3 length is 11 residues. V shed 7 bases and J shed 6 bases, with 9 bases lying between them. CDR1 is ENHRY, CDR2 SYGVKD, per germline. CDR3 sequence reads: CAIKVQDGYTF. The DNA for the CDR3 is TGTGCCATCAAGGTCCAGGATGGCTACACCTTC.

This clone came up a few times. The same CDR3 can be traced to other DNA sequences in this sample. The chain carries TRBV5-1 and TRBJ1-4; a weak D match, TRBD1 (5 bases). The CDR3 has 14 residues. V was clipped by 2 bases and J by 1 base, with 6 bases between them. Germline V gene sequence: CDR1 SGHRS, CDR2 YFSETQ. The CDR3 spells CASSFDRTNEKLFF. The CDR3, as DNA: TGCGCCAGCAGCTTCGACAGAACTAATGAAAAACTGTTTTTT.

The chain combines TRBV7-9 with TRBJ1-6, with D possibly matching TRBD1 (6 bases). Germline CDR1 is SEHNR and CDR2 is FQNEAQ (reference sequence). The CDR3 runs to 17 residues. V was pared by 1 base and J by 5 bases, with 15 bases between. The CDR3 region has the DNA TGTGCCAGCAGCTTAGTGCGGGGGGCGAGTAATAATTCACCCCTCCACTTT. Translated: CASSLVRGASNNSPLHF.